This entry describes one TCR beta chain. The data were taken from a study of blood T cell repertoires in COVID-19. Here immunoSEQ multiplex PCR was the method, and the copy in TCRdb shows in-frame clones only, minus some. The sample has about 25,000 clones; nearly 90% are singletons. Germline V lookup: CDR1 SQVTM, CDR2 ANQGSEA. The CDR3 has 13 amino acids. Trimming took 5 bases from V and 4 from J; bases not matched to a gene: 7. The genes are TRBV29-1 and TRBJ2-7; 8 bases match TRBD1. The sample consisted of peripheral blood. This TCR derives from a human donor in a cohort sampled during active COVID-19. This CDR3 reads CSVRQGLGYEQYF. The CDR3 coding sequence is TGCAGCGTTCGACAGGGGCTGGGGTACGAGCAGTACTTC.